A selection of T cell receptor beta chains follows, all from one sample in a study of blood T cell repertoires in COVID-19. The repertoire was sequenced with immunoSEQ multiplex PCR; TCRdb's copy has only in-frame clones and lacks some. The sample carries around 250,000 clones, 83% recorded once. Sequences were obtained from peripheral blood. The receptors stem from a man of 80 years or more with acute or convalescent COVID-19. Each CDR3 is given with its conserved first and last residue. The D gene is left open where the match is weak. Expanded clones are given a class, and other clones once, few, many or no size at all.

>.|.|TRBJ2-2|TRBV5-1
TGCGCCAGCAGCTTCGGGACAACCACGAACACCGGGGAGCTGTTTTTT
CASSFGTTTNTGELFF
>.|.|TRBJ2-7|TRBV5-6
TGTGCCAGCAGCTTTGGAGGGATTCGGGAGCAGTACTTC
CASSFGGIREQYF
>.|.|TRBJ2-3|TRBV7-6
TGTGCCAGCAGCTTAGAAGGGGGTATGAGGGCAGATACGCAGTATTTT
CASSLEGGMRADTQYF
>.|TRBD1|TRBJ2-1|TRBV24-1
TGTGCCACCAGTGAAGGGACAGCCAGCTCCTACAATGAGCAGTTCTTC
CATSEGTASSYNEQFF
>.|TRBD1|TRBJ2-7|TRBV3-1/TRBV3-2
TGTGCCAGCAGCCAAGTGGTGCAGGGGGCAAACGAGCAGTACTTC
CASSQVVQGANEQYF
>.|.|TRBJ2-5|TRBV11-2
TGTGCCAGCAGCCTCAGAGAGACCCAGTACTTC
CASSLRETQYF
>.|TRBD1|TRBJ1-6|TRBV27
TGTGCCAGCGGCACAGGGGACTTGGGTTCACCCCTCCACTTT
CASGTGDLGSPLHF
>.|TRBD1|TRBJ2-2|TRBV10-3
TGTGCCATCAACACAGGGCAGGGGGCAACCGGGGAGCTGTTTTTT
CAINTGQGATGELFF
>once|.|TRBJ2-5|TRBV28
TGTGCCAGCAGCGGAGGGGCGCTGGAGACCCAGTACTTC
CASSGGALETQYF
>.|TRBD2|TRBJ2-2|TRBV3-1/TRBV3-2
TGTGCCAGCGGAAAAGCGGGAGGGACCGGGGAGCTGTTTTTT
CASGKAGGTGELFF
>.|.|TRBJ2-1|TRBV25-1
TGTGCCAGCAGTGATTATGGCCACAATGAGCAGTTCTTC
CASSDYGHNEQFF
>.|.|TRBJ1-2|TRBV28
TGTGCCAGCCGCGGGGGGAACTATGGCTACACCTTC
CASRGGNYGYTF
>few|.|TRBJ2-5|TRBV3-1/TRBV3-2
TGTGCCAGCAGCCCCGCGGAAGGCCTGGCTTCTCAAGAGACCCAGTACTTC
CASSPAEGLASQETQYF
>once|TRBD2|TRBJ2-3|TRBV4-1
TGCGCCAGCAGCCCAGGGCGTCTAGCGGGGGGCCCTAGCACAGATACGCAGTATTTT
CASSPGRLAGGPSTDTQYF
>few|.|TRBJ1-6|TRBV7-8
TGTGCCAGCAGGCGGGACGGGAATTCACCCCTCCACTTT
CASRRDGNSPLHF
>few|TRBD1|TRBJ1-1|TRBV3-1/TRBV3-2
TGTGCCAGCAGCAAAACCCAGGGGGCGGGGACTGAAGCTTTCTTT
CASSKTQGAGTEAFF
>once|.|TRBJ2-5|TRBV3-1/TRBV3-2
TGTGCCAGCAGCTTAAGGGGGTTCCAAGAGACCCAGTACTTC
CASSLRGFQETQYF
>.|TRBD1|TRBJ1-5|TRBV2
TGTGCCAGCAGTGGACAGGGCGATAGCAATCAGCCCCAGCATTTT
CASSGQGDSNQPQHF
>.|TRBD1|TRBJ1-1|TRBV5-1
TGCGCCAGCAGTATCCAGGGGGACACTGAAGCTTTCTTT
CASSIQGDTEAFF
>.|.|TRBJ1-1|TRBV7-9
TGTGCCAGCAGCTCGACGGGGATTGAAGCTTTCTTT
CASSSTGIEAFF
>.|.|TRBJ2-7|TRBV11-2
TGTGCCAGCAGACCCCTGCACAGGGAACCCTACGAGCAGTACTTC
CASRPLHREPYEQYF
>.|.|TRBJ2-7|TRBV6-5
TGTGCCAGCAGGGTACGGTACGAGCAGTACTTC
CASRVRYEQYF
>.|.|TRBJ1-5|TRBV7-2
TGTGCCAGCAGCTTAGTTACGGGATCGGGGCAGCCCCAGCATTTT
CASSLVTGSGQPQHF
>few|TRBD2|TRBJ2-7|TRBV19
TGTGCCAGTAGTATGGGGAGGGTTAGGTACGAGCAGTACTTC
CASSMGRVRYEQYF
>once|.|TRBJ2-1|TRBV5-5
TGTGCCAGCAGCTTTGATGCGGGGTGGTACAATGAGCAGTTCTTC
CASSFDAGWYNEQFF
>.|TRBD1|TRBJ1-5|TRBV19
TGTGCCAGTATTGGACGGACAGGGGTAGGCCAGCCCCAGCATTTT
CASIGRTGVGQPQHF
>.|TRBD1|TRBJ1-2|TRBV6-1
TGTGCCAGCAGTGAAGAGAAGGCGACAGGGGGACATTCGAACTATGGCTACACCTTC
CASSEEKATGGHSNYGYTF
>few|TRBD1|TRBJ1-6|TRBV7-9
TGTGCCAGCAGCTTCGGACAGGGAAATTCACCCCTCCACTTT
CASSFGQGNSPLHF
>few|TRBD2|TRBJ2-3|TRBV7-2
TGTGCCAGCAGCTTAGCCCTAGCGGGAGGAGGGAAGGCAGATACGCAGTATTTT
CASSLALAGGGKADTQYF